These 25 T cell receptor beta chains were all obtained from the same sample, sequenced in a study of blood T cell repertoires in COVID-19. Clones were read by immunoSEQ multiplex PCR, and TCRdb kept only the in-frame ones, dropping some. Here the sample spans roughly 250,000 clones, around 90% being singletons. The sample comprised peripheral blood. The receptors derive from a person under 30 with COVID-19, enrolled during active disease.

The chain links TRBV4-2 to TRBJ2-1; 7 nucleotides agree with TRBD2. The V segment lost 1 base and the J segment 8 bases; nucleotides outside the gene matches: 14. Germline V lookup: CDR1 LGHNA, CDR2 YNFKEQ. The CDR3 spans 17 residues. The CDR3 sequence is CASSQGVASGYSDEQFF. In DNA form, the CDR3 reads TGTGCCAGCAGCCAAGGAGTAGCTAGCGGCTATTCGGATGAGCAGTTCTTC.

This chain uses TRBV6-2 or TRBV6-3 with TRBJ1-1; D is uncertain. This CDR3 comprises 14 residues. CDR1 is MNHEY and CDR2 is SVGEGT in the germline V gene. Trimming left V 0 bases short and J 3 bases short, with 8 bases between. CDR3 loop: CASSYSRGYTEAFF. CDR3 in DNA: TGTGCCAGCAGTTACTCGCGCGGCTACACTGAAGCTTTCTTT.

The rearrangement links TRBV6-6 to TRBJ2-7, with 8 positions matching TRBD1. Germline CDR1 reads MNHNY; CDR2 reads SVGAGI (reference sequence). V lost 4 bases to trimming and J lost 1 base; unmatched junction nucleotides: 6. The CDR3 covers 15 residues. The CDR3 is CASSWETGVSYEQYF. CDR3 DNA: TGTGCCAGCAGTTGGGAGACAGGGGTTTCCTACGAGCAGTACTTC.

The CDR3 DNA sequence: TGCGCCAGCAGCATAGGACAGGGAAACACTGAAGCTTTCTTT. Amino acid sequence: CASSIGQGNTEAFF. The chain recombines TRBV5-1 with TRBJ1-1; 8 nucleotides match TRBD1. Germline V gene data show CDR1 as SGHRS and CDR2 as YFSETQ. The CDR3 extends over 14 amino acids. Trimming cost V 4 bases and J 2 bases; bases outside gene matches: 4. Variable domain in full (rest from reference TRBV5-1 and TRBJ1-1): KAGVTQTPRYLIKTRGQQVTLSCSPISGHRSVSWYQQTPGQGLQFLFEYFSETQRNKGNFPGRFSGRQFSNSRSEMNVSTLELGDSALYLCASSIGQGNTEAFFGQGTRLTVV.

The CDR3 nucleotides are TGTGCCAGTAGCACTAGCGGGACAGATACGCAGTATTTT. As protein: CASSTSGTDTQYF. The chain recombines TRBV19 with TRBJ2-3, with TRBD2 matching 9 bases. V trimming: 6 bases; J trimming: 3 bases; junction bases outside the gene matches: 1. Germline assignment: CDR1 LNHDA and CDR2 SQIVND (reference sequence). This CDR3 region has 13 residues.

The chain uses TRBV13 and TRBJ2-1; the D gene is possibly TRBD2 (6 bases). This CDR3 spans 17 amino acids. Trimming took off 4 bases at V and 2 bases at J, with 18 bases between the two ends. From germline, CDR1 is PRHDT and CDR2 FYEKMQ (reference sequence). The CDR3: CASSYRDSFSAYNEQFF. The CDR3 DNA is TGTGCCAGCAGCTACCGGGACTCCTTCTCGGCCTACAATGAGCAGTTCTTC. The full variable domain, its missing parts supplied by reference TRBV13 and TRBJ2-1, is AAGVIQSPRHLIKEKRETATLKCYPIPRHDTVYWYQQGPGQDPQFLISFYEKMQSDKGSIPDRFSAQQFSDYHSELNMSSLELGDSALYFCASSYRDSFSAYNEQFFGPGTRLTVL.

V and J are TRBV10-2 and TRBJ2-7; D might be TRBD2 (6 bases). Germline lookup yields CDR1 WSHSY and CDR2 SAAADI. The CDR3 contains 14 residues. V was clipped by 4 bases and J by 1 base, with 11 bases between them. CDR3 residues: CASSGGGRSYEQYF. The CDR3 DNA is TGCGCCAGCAGTGGTGGGGGGAGGTCCTACGAGCAGTACTTC.

This chain links TRBV6-6 with TRBJ1-1, with D tentatively TRBD1 (5 bases). V lost 5 bases and J 7 bases, leaving 11 bases between the germline ends. Germline lookup yields CDR1 MNHNY and CDR2 SVGAGI (reference sequence). CDR3 size: 12 residues. CDR3 in amino acids: CASSPSDIEAFF. The CDR3 nucleotides are TGTGCCAGCAGTCCCTCGGACATTGAAGCTTTCTTT.

V and J are TRBV21-1 and TRBJ1-2; the D segment call TRBD1 is taken from the table without a DNA check. TRBV21-1 is a pseudogene locus. This CDR3 region has 15 residues. CDR3 sequence reads: CASSKARTANYGYTF. DNA for the CDR3: TGTGCCAGCAGCAAAGCACGTACAGCTAACTATGGCTACACCTTC.

The chain links TRBV19 to TRBJ2-7, with a tentative D call TRBD2 (6 bases). Germline-derived CDR1 and CDR2 are LNHDA and SQIVND (reference sequence). The CDR3 is 15 amino acids. V was clipped by 5 bases and J by 1 base, with 15 bases between them. The CDR3 DNA reads TGTGCCAGTAGTTGGCTTCACGGGGGATCCTACGAGCAGTACTTC. Its translation is CASSWLHGGSYEQYF.

The V gene is TRBV2, the J gene TRBJ2-3, with 8 positions matching TRBD2. The CDR3 spans 14 residues. The V gene end was trimmed by 6 bases and the J gene end by 2 bases; junction bases not matched to a gene: 4. Germline V lookup: CDR1 SNHLY, CDR2 FYNNEI. This chain's CDR3 is CASRRLATTDTQYF. The CDR3 DNA follows: TGTGCCAGCAGACGACTAGCGACCACAGATACGCAGTATTTT.

CDR3 bases: TGTGCCAGCAGTGTTATACAGGGGGCCTCCGAGCAGTACTTC. It codes for CASSVIQGASEQYF. The chain recombines TRBV2 with TRBJ2-7; 9 bases are shared with TRBD1. The CDR3 loop spans 14 amino acids. Per the germline V gene, CDR1 is SNHLY and CDR2 is FYNNEI. Unmatched junction bases numbered 7, after V lost 4 bases and J lost 6 bases. The entire variable domain, with the rest obtained from reference TRBV2 and TRBJ2-7, is as follows: EPEVTQTPSHQVTQMGQEVILRCVPISNHLYFYWYRQILGQKVEFLVSFYNNEISEKSEIFDDQFSVERPDGSNFTLKIRSTKLEDSAMYFCASSVIQGASEQYFGPGTRLTVT.

The chain recombines TRBV19 with TRBJ2-1; maybe TRBD2 (6 bases). CDR1 is LNHDA, CDR2 SQIVND, per germline (reference sequence). This CDR3 is 16 amino acids long. V lost 5 bases and J 7 bases, leaving 21 bases between the germline ends. CDR3 sequence reads: CASSLSSGLAGNEQFF. In nucleotides, the CDR3 is TGTGCCAGTAGTCTTTCCTCGGGCCTCGCGGGGAATGAGCAGTTCTTC.

The J gene is TRBJ1-4, the V gene TRBV30, with D perhaps matching TRBD1 (6 bases). In germline, CDR1 is GTSNPN, CDR2 SVGIG (reference sequence). V lost 5 bases and J 11 bases, leaving 18 bases between the germline ends. This CDR3 is 13 amino acids long. The CDR3 sequence: CAWETTGSRKLFF. The CDR3 DNA is TGTGCCTGGGAAACGACAGGTTCGAGGAAACTGTTTTTT.

The rearrangement uses TRBV30 and TRBJ1-4; D gene uncertain. This CDR3 comprises 13 residues. The V end lost 4 bases, the J end lost 2 bases, and 8 bases lay between the germline ends. Germline V CDR1 and CDR2: GTSNPN, SVGIG (reference sequence). The CDR3 DNA follows: TGTGCCTGGATGCGGGGTACTAATGAAAAACTGTTTTTT. Encoded protein: CAWMRGTNEKLFF.

The V gene is TRBV21-1, the J gene TRBJ1-5; the D call of TRBD1 is as the table states it, not checked on the DNA. TRBV21-1 is termed a pseudogene. The CDR3 covers 18 residues. This chain's CDR3 is CASSCKGDRRTSNQPQHF. For the CDR3, the DNA is TGTGCCAGCAGCTGTAAAGGGGACAGACGGACTAGCAATCAGCCCCAGCATTTT.

The chain combines TRBV27 with TRBJ2-1, with TRBD2 matching 9 bases. The V and J ends lost 8 bases and 6 bases, in that order; junction bases with no gene match: 5. CDR3 length: 13 residues. The germline V gene has CDR1 MNHEY and CDR2 SMNVEV (reference sequence). The CDR3 bases are TGTGCCAGCTGTCTAGCGGGGCGCAATGAGCAGTTCTTC. It encodes CASCLAGRNEQFF.

The chain has TRBV7-9 and TRBJ2-2, with 7 bases identical to TRBD2. J gave up 4 bases and V 3 bases, and 14 bases lay outside the gene matches. This CDR3 contains 18 residues. The germline V gene encodes CDR1 SEHNR and CDR2 FQNEAQ (reference sequence). CDR3 in amino acids: CASSFGLVGWEGTGELFF. CDR3 in DNA: TGTGCCAGCAGCTTCGGCCTGGTAGGATGGGAGGGCACCGGGGAGCTGTTTTTT. Variable domain in full (rest from reference TRBV7-9 and TRBJ2-2): DTGVSQNPRHKITKRGQNVTFRCDPISEHNRLYWYRQTLGQGPEFLTYFQNEAQLEKSRLLSDRFSAERPKGSFSTLEIQRTEQGDSAMYLCASSFGLVGWEGTGELFFGEGSRLTVL.

The chain is built from TRBV10-3 and TRBJ2-6; D not resolved. Between the trimmed V and J ends, which lost 8 bases and 0 bases, there was a span of 11 bases. Per germline, CDR1 ENHRY and CDR2 SYGVKD. The CDR3 has 15 amino acids. The CDR3 reads CAIPALSSGANVLTF. The CDR3, as DNA: TGTGCCATCCCCGCCCTTAGCTCTGGGGCCAACGTCCTGACTTTC.

The genes are TRBV3-1 (or the pseudogene TRBV3-2) and TRBJ1-2; D perhaps matches TRBD1 (6 bases). The V and J ends lost 1 base and 11 bases respectively, with 11 bases between them. The CDR3 is 12 residues long. The germline gives CDR1 LGHDT, CDR2 YNNKEL (reference sequence). CDR3 nucleotide sequence: TGTGCCAGCAGCCAAGTGACAGGCGGTTACACCTTC. Its translation: CASSQVTGGYTF.

The V and J genes are TRBV2 and TRBJ1-1; D is unclear. V was clipped by 4 bases and J by 0 bases, with 6 bases between them. CDR1 and CDR2 from the germline V gene are SNHLY and FYNNEI. The CDR3 sequence is 13 residues long. CDR3 nucleotides: TGTGCCAGCAGTGGACTGCTGAACACTGAAGCTTTCTTT. This encodes CASSGLLNTEAFF.

This chain links TRBV13 with TRBJ2-7; 10 nucleotides line up with TRBD2. Trimming at V came to 5 bases and at J to 2 bases, leaving 3 bases not matched to a gene. Germline CDR1 PRHDT, CDR2 FYEKMQ (reference sequence). This CDR3 comprises 14 residues. This chain's CDR3 is CASSAAGGPYEQYF. The CDR3 DNA is TGTGCCAGCAGCGCAGCGGGAGGGCCCTACGAGCAGTACTTC.

The rearrangement uses TRBV5-1 and TRBJ2-2; D is uncertain. Germline V gives CDR1 SGHRS, CDR2 YFSETQ. The length of the CDR3 is 15 residues. V was trimmed by 1 base and J by 0 bases, leaving 7 bases between them. In DNA, the CDR3 is TGCGCCAGCAGCTTGATTTCAGCGAACACCGGGGAGCTGTTTTTT. Its protein is CASSLISANTGELFF. Full variable domain (missing parts from reference TRBV5-1 and TRBJ2-2): KAGVTQTPRYLIKTRGQQVTLSCSPISGHRSVSWYQQTPGQGLQFLFEYFSETQRNKGNFPGRFSGRQFSNSRSEMNVSTLELGDSALYLCASSLISANTGELFFGEGSRLTVL.

This chain connects TRBV23-1 to TRBJ2-7; D ambiguous. TRBV23-1 is identified as an open reading frame with a role that is uncertain. Trimming took 2 bases from V and 4 from J, leaving 12 bases between them. The CDR3 totals 14 residues. CDR3 sequence (DNA): TGCGCCAGCAGTCAAACCTTGGGCCCGTACGAGCAGTACTTC. Translation: CASSQTLGPYEQYF.

V is TRBV28 and J is TRBJ1-4; D not certain. V gave up 6 bases and J gave up 8 bases, with 13 bases separating them. Germline CDR1 and CDR2: MDHEN and SYDVKM. There are 13 residues in the CDR3. Written as DNA, the CDR3 is TGTGCCAGCAGCTTGCGGGTGGGAGAAAAACTGTTTTTT. Translation gives CASSLRVGEKLFF.